Each of the 26 T cell receptor beta chains below was sequenced from the same sample in a study of Ad26.COV2.S vaccination and SARS-CoV-2 variants. Treatment reported: around 19 received Ad26.COV2.S at low or high dose, single or two shots; several received placebo; per-sample allocation not given. Day 63 following the first vaccine or placebo injection was when the samples were taken. Profiling relied on immunoSEQ multiplex PCR, and the TCRdb table lists in-frame clones only, not all of them. The table records 400,000 to 450,000 clones, 90% of them present only once. The sequences come from peripheral blood, collected in a trial of Ad26.COV2.S vaccine versus placebo. The receptors stem from a person aged 18-60 years who received the Ad26.COV2.S COVID-19 vaccine or a placebo.

This clone has only a few counts. This chain connects TRBV5-1 to TRBJ2-7; D unclear. V dropped 1 base and J dropped 3 bases, with 14 bases sitting between them. The germline V gene encodes CDR1 SGHRS and CDR2 YFSETQ. The CDR3 runs 15 residues. The CDR3, as DNA: TGCGCCAGCAGCTTGTATGGCGGCACGGGCTACGAGCAGTACTTC. The encoded protein is CASSLYGGTGYEQYF.

The chain carries TRBV29-1 and TRBJ1-1, with no clear D. The germline V gene has CDR1 SQVTM and CDR2 ANQGSEA. V was clipped by 7 bases and J by 0 bases, with 6 bases between them. The CDR3 covers 11 residues. CDR3 protein: CSGGVNTEAFF. CDR3 in DNA: TGCAGCGGTGGGGTGAACACTGAAGCTTTCTTT.

The chain carries TRBV30 and TRBJ2-3; 7 positions match TRBD2. The CDR3 covers 15 residues. The V and J ends lost 3 bases and 3 bases, in that order; junction bases with no gene match: 9. The germline V gene encodes CDR1 GTSNPN and CDR2 SVGIG (reference sequence). The DNA of the CDR3 is TGTGCCTGGAGAAAAACAGCGGGGACTACAGATACGCAGTATTTT. It codes for CAWRKTAGTTDTQYF.

This chain joins TRBV27 and TRBJ2-5; D assignment may be TRBD1 or TRBD2 (5 bases each). V gave up 6 bases and J gave up 5 bases, with 19 bases separating them. CDR3 length: 15 residues. The germline gives CDR1 MNHEY, CDR2 SMNVEV (reference sequence). CDR3 residues: CASSRSGGSGETQYF. The CDR3 region has the DNA TGTGCCAGCAGCCGAAGTGGGGGTTCAGGGGAGACCCAGTACTTC.

This clone was seen once. V is TRBV27 and J is TRBJ2-7; possibly TRBD1 for D (5 bases). This CDR3 comprises 14 residues. CDR1 MNHEY and CDR2 SMNVEV come from the germline V gene (reference sequence). Trimming removed 4 bases from V and 0 bases from J, with 10 bases in between. The CDR3 loop reads CASSWERGSYEQYF. For the CDR3, the DNA is TGTGCCAGCAGTTGGGAAAGGGGCTCCTACGAGCAGTACTTC.

The chain couples TRBV7-2 to TRBJ1-3; D not certain. There are 13 residues in the CDR3. V lost 5 bases and J 7 bases, leaving 12 bases between the germline ends. Germline assignment: CDR1 SGHTA and CDR2 FQGNSA. CDR3 protein: CASSEFQLNTIYF. In DNA form, the CDR3 reads TGTGCCAGCAGCGAGTTTCAGCTTAACACCATATATTTT.

This clone was observed a few times. The DNA for the CDR3 is TGTGCCAGCAGCTTCAGCGGCTTGTACACCGGGGAGCTGTTTTTT. Protein sequence: CASSFSGLYTGELFF. The V and J genes are TRBV11-2 and TRBJ2-2, with D maybe TRBD2 (5 bases). Germline values: CDR1 SGHAT, CDR2 FQNNGV. Deletions cut 3 bases from V and 3 bases from J, with 11 bases between. This CDR3 has 15 residues.

This chain joins TRBV10-2 and TRBJ2-7; 7 bases are a match to TRBD2. The V gene's germline CDR1 is WSHSY and CDR2 SAAADI. Unmatched junction bases numbered 2, after V lost 3 bases and J lost 0 bases. The CDR3 is 14 amino acids. The CDR3 here is CASSDWTSSYEQYF. Here the CDR3 DNA reads TGCGCCAGCAGTGATTGGACTAGCTCCTACGAGCAGTACTTC.

The chain recombines TRBV27 with TRBJ2-1; 8 bases map to TRBD2. The CDR3 totals 18 residues. Germline CDR1 and CDR2: MNHEY and SMNVEV (reference sequence). Germline trimming cut 2 bases from V and 9 bases from J; bases unmatched to any gene: 18. For the CDR3, the DNA is TGTGCCAGCAGTTTACGTCTCTCGTGTCGGGAGGGCCGCGTTGAGCAGTTCTTC. The encoded protein is CASSLRLSCREGRVEQFF.

The chain uses TRBV6-5 and TRBJ1-3; 8 positions match TRBD1. V gave up 5 bases and J gave up 0 bases; unmatched junction bases: 3. The germline V gene encodes CDR1 MNHEY and CDR2 SVGAGI. CDR3 length equals 15 residues. CDR3 nucleotide sequence: TGTGCCAGCAGTACAACAGGGGGCTCTGGAAACACCATATATTTT. Its translation: CASSTTGGSGNTIYF.

The V gene is TRBV7-9, the J gene TRBJ1-1; D call uncertain. Germline V CDR1 and CDR2: SEHNR, FQNEAQ (reference sequence). The V end was cut by 5 bases, the J end by 2 bases, with 6 bases between. The CDR3 totals 12 residues. The CDR3 coding sequence is TGTGCCAGCAGCCGCGAAAACACTGAAGCTTTCTTT. Protein product: CASSRENTEAFF.

The chain recombines TRBV24-1 with TRBJ2-3, with 8 bases aligning to TRBD2. J lost 0 bases, V lost 1 base, and 5 bases had no gene match. CDR1 KGHDR and CDR2 SFDVKD come from the germline V gene. CDR3 size: 17 residues. DNA of the CDR3: TGTGCCACCAGTGATTTTTGGGCTAGCGGGAGCACAGATACGCAGTATTTT. Protein product: CATSDFWASGSTDTQYF.

CDR3 nucleotide sequence: TGTGCCATCCACGGAGGGTCGATAGGCAAAAACATTCAGTACTTC. It yields the protein CAIHGGSIGKNIQYF. The chain links TRBV2 to TRBJ2-4; weak D call: TRBD2 (6 bases). The CDR3 is 15 amino acids. CDR1 is SNHLY, CDR2 FYNNEI, per germline. V was pared by 10 bases and J by 3 bases, with 19 bases between.

The chain has TRBV2 and TRBJ1-5; no firm D call. Germline values: CDR1 SNHLY, CDR2 FYNNEI. Trimming pared 7 bases from V and 3 bases from J, leaving 10 bases between. The CDR3 loop spans 13 amino acids. The chain's CDR3 is CASNGVSNQPQHF. The CDR3 nucleotides are TGTGCCAGCAATGGGGTCTCCAATCAGCCCCAGCATTTT. Combining the CDR3 with reference TRBV2 and TRBJ1-5 gives the whole variable domain EPEVTQTPSHQVTQMGQEVILRCVPISNHLYFYWYRQILGQKVEFLVSFYNNEISEKSEIFDDQFSVERPDGSNFTLKIRSTKLEDSAMYFCASNGVSNQPQHFGDGTRLSIL.

The rearrangement joins TRBV2 to TRBJ1-4; no definite D call. From germline, CDR1 is SNHLY and CDR2 FYNNEI. Trimming took off 4 bases at V and 11 bases at J, with 17 bases between the two ends. The CDR3 extends over 14 amino acids. As DNA, the CDR3 is TGTGCCAGCAGTGTGAAGGACTCAACTACTAAACTGTTTTTT. Translation: CASSVKDSTTKLFF.

The CDR3 loop is CASSEGGQGGYGYTF. DNA of the CDR3: TGTGCCAGCAGTGAGGGGGGACAGGGAGGATATGGCTACACCTTC. This chain joins TRBV6-1 and TRBJ1-2; 9 bases align to TRBD1. V gave up 3 bases and J gave up 5 bases; unmatched junction bases: 7. From germline, CDR1 is MNHNS and CDR2 SASEGT. There are 15 residues in the CDR3.

V and J are TRBV19 and TRBJ2-5; 8 bases match TRBD1. With V trimmed by 3 bases and J by 5 bases, 11 bases remained unmatched. CDR3 length: 16 amino acids. Germline V gives CDR1 LNHDA, CDR2 SQIVND (reference sequence). CDR3: CASSMVQTGEIETQYF. Written as DNA, the CDR3 is TGTGCCAGTAGTATGGTTCAGACAGGGGAAATTGAGACCCAGTACTTC.

The gene calls are TRBV28 and TRBJ1-5, with D possibly being TRBD1 (5 bases). The length of the CDR3 is 16 residues. From germline, CDR1 is MDHEN and CDR2 SYDVKM. V lost 5 bases, J lost 1 base, and 15 bases lay in between. The CDR3 DNA is TGTGCCAGCAGTCCCCTGGAGGGGAAGAGCAATCAGCCCCAGCATTTT. This codes for CASSPLEGKSNQPQHF.

The rearrangement uses TRBV5-1 and TRBJ1-6; 7 bases line up with TRBD1. V shed 2 bases, J shed 5 bases, and the junction held 1 base outside the gene matches. Germline CDR1 reads SGHRS; CDR2 reads YFSETQ. The CDR3 is 14 residues long. In DNA, the CDR3 is TGCGCCAGCAGCTTTGGGACAGATAATTCACCCCTCCACTTT. This sequence encodes CASSFGTDNSPLHF.

This sequence joins TRBV6-5 and TRBJ1-2, with TRBD1 identical over 7 bases. The CDR3 has 13 amino acids. Germline lookup yields CDR1 MNHEY and CDR2 SVGAGI. With V trimmed by 6 bases and J by 4 bases, 5 bases remained unmatched. The CDR3 DNA sequence: TGTGCCAGCAGATCCGGGACAGTCTATGGCTACACCTTC. Translated, it gives CASRSGTVYGYTF.

J is TRBJ2-1 and V is TRBV11-2; D might be TRBD2 (5 bases). The V and J ends lost 2 bases and 5 bases respectively, with 10 bases between them. Germline loops: CDR1 SGHAT, CDR2 FQNNGV. The CDR3 is made up of 14 amino acids. CDR3 sequence reads: CASSLSSVNNEQFF. The DNA of the CDR3 is TGTGCCAGCAGCTTAAGTAGCGTAAACAATGAGCAGTTCTTC. The complete variable domain, with remaining parts taken from reference TRBV11-2 and TRBJ2-1, reads EAGVAQSPRYKIIEKRQSVAFWCNPISGHATLYWYQQILGQGPKLLIQFQNNGVVDDSQLPKDRFSAERLKGVDSTLKIQPAKLEDSAVYLCASSLSSVNNEQFFGPGTRLTVL.

V and J are TRBV5-1 and TRBJ2-5; D might be TRBD2 (5 bases). Germline V CDR1 and CDR2: SGHRS, YFSETQ. V was cut by 2 bases and J by 5 bases, with 7 bases left in between. The CDR3 runs 12 residues. For the CDR3, the DNA is TGCGCCAGCAGCTTCGGCGGGGAGACCCAGTACTTC. Its translation: CASSFGGETQYF.

The chain is built from TRBV6-5 and TRBJ1-1; TRBD1 agrees at 7 bases. CDR1 and CDR2 from the germline V gene are MNHEY and SVGAGI. Germline trimming cut 5 bases from V and 0 bases from J; bases unmatched to any gene: 6. There are 15 residues in the CDR3. This CDR3 reads CASSPLTGVNTEAFF. CDR3 in DNA: TGTGCCAGCAGTCCGCTTACAGGGGTGAACACTGAAGCTTTCTTT.

This clone showed up just once. This chain connects TRBV28 to TRBJ1-5; 8 nucleotides match TRBD1. The CDR3 is 15 residues long. Germline assignment: CDR1 MDHEN and CDR2 SYDVKM. Trimming removed 1 base from V and 4 bases from J; junction bases left unmatched: 3. This CDR3 reads CASSLSYRGNQPQHF. CDR3 nucleotide sequence: TGTGCCAGCAGTTTATCCTACAGGGGGAATCAGCCCCAGCATTTT.

The chain joins TRBV29-1 to TRBJ2-2; 7 bases fit TRBD2. The trim removed 6 bases at V and 0 bases at J, leaving 7 bases unmatched. The CDR3 contains 15 residues. Germline CDR1 reads SQVTM; CDR2 reads ANQGSEA. The CDR3 is CSVAGLLPNTGELFF. The CDR3 nucleotides are TGCAGCGTGGCGGGACTACTGCCGAACACCGGGGAGCTGTTTTTT.

The chain recombines TRBV4-1 with TRBJ2-1; possibly TRBD2 for D (6 bases). Germline CDR1 MGHRA, CDR2 YSYEKL. This CDR3 is built from 16 residues. V was shortened by 1 base and J by 8 bases, with 18 bases between the two germline ends. CDR3 sequence: CASSQGAYGRRHEQFF. The CDR3 coding sequence is TGCGCCAGCAGCCAAGGAGCGTACGGGAGACGCCATGAGCAGTTCTTC.